Following are 17 T cell receptor beta chains from one sample sequenced in a study of control samples from healthy donors and cancer patients. Using immunoSEQ multiplex PCR, the repertoire was profiled, and TCRdb retains in-frame clones only, with some absent. The sample contains about 190,000 clones, roughly nine tenths of which appear only once. Sequencing was done on a sample of blood. All receptors derive from a young man in good health.

The CDR3 region has the DNA TGTGCCAGCAGCTTAGCGGCCAGGAATGAGCAGTTCTTC. Protein sequence: CASSLAARNEQFF. The gene calls are TRBV7-9 and TRBJ2-1; D call uncertain. This CDR3 is built from 13 residues. Germline V gene lookup returns CDR1 SEHNR and CDR2 FQNEAQ (reference sequence). V gave up 0 bases and J gave up 7 bases, with 7 bases separating them. Full variable domain (outside the CDR3, taken from reference TRBV7-9 and TRBJ2-1): DTGVSQNPRHKITKRGQNVTFRCDPISEHNRLYWYRQTLGQGPEFLTYFQNEAQLEKSRLLSDRFSAERPKGSFSTLEIQRTEQGDSAMYLCASSLAARNEQFFGPGTRLTVL.

The rearrangement links TRBV10-1 to TRBJ2-1, with TRBD2 identical over 9 bases. V shed 4 bases, J shed 7 bases, and the junction held 5 bases outside the gene matches. CDR1 and CDR2 (germline): WNHNN, SYGVQD (reference sequence). The CDR3 extends over 14 amino acids. The CDR3, as DNA: TGCGCCAGCAGTGCGGAGCGGGGGGTGAATGAGCAGTTCTTC. It codes for CASSAERGVNEQFF.

This rearrangement joins TRBV5-4 to TRBJ2-3; TRBD1 matches at 7 bases. This CDR3 has 14 amino acids. J lost 8 bases, V lost 4 bases, and 10 bases had no gene match. Germline assignment: CDR1 SGHNT and CDR2 YYREEE (reference sequence). As DNA, the CDR3 is TGTGCCAGCAGCCCAGACAGGGCCCATGCTACGCAGTATTTT. It codes for CASSPDRAHATQYF.

The V gene is TRBV2, the J gene TRBJ1-2; D gene uncertain. V was shortened by 3 bases and J by 3 bases, with 8 bases between the two germline ends. Germline CDR1 SNHLY, CDR2 FYNNEI. This CDR3 region has 13 residues. This CDR3 is CASSDDGDYGYTF. The CDR3 bases are TGTGCCAGCAGTGACGACGGGGACTATGGCTACACCTTC.

This chain joins TRBV5-5 and TRBJ1-5; no definite D call. This CDR3 region has 15 residues. V lost 4 bases, J lost 4 bases, and 15 bases lay in between. Looked up from germline, CDR1 is SGHKS and CDR2 is YYEKEE (reference sequence). The CDR3 DNA reads TGTGCCAGCAGCCAATGGACGCTTGGGAATCAGCCCCAGCATTTT. Translation: CASSQWTLGNQPQHF.

This clone was seen a few times. The V call is TRBV11-2, the J call TRBJ2-7; no clear D gene. Per the germline V gene, CDR1 is SGHAT and CDR2 is FQNNGV. CDR3 length: 16 amino acids. Between the trimmed V and J ends, which lost 4 bases and 3 bases, there was a span of 19 bases. CDR3 in amino acids: CASSSRSTQRIYEQYF. The CDR3 DNA follows: TGTGCCAGCAGCTCAAGATCGACACAGAGAATCTACGAGCAGTACTTC.

This chain links TRBV5-1 with TRBJ2-1, with TRBD1 identical over 9 bases. This CDR3 region has 15 residues. Trimming took 4 bases from V and 3 from J; bases not matched to a gene: 5. Germline CDR1 reads SGHRS; CDR2 reads YFSETQ. CDR3 amino acids: CASSPGQGRYNEQFF. The DNA for the CDR3 is TGCGCCAGCAGCCCAGGACAGGGGCGCTACAATGAGCAGTTCTTC.

V gene TRBV29-1 combines with J gene TRBJ2-2, with 7 bases lining up with TRBD1. Germline values: CDR1 SQVTM, CDR2 ANQGSEA. With V trimmed by 7 bases and J by 5 bases, 10 bases remained unmatched. The length of the CDR3 is 14 residues. The DNA of the CDR3 is TGCAGCGCTGGGGTGTCAGGGGGTACCGGGGAGCTGTTTTTT. Its protein product is CSAGVSGGTGELFF.

Comments on this clone: This same CDR3 is encoded by further DNA sequences in the sample. The chain links TRBV18 to TRBJ2-7, with 10 bases aligning to TRBD1. The CDR3 extends over 14 amino acids. The ends lost 3 bases at V and 3 bases at J; junction bases unmatched: 2. Germline CDR1 KGHSH, CDR2 LQKENI. CDR3 sequence (DNA): TGTGCCAGCTCACCGGGACAGGGGATCTACGAGCAGTACTTC. Its translation: CASSPGQGIYEQYF.

This chain links TRBV4-1 with TRBJ1-5; TRBD1 is a possible D gene (5 bases). V was shortened by 1 base and J by 3 bases, with 16 bases between the two germline ends. The CDR3 runs 17 residues. In germline, CDR1 is MGHRA, CDR2 YSYEKL. Here the CDR3 reads CASSQGPGLMNNQPQHF. DNA of the CDR3: TGCGCCAGCAGCCAAGGCCCAGGGTTAATGAACAATCAGCCCCAGCATTTT.

The chain is built from TRBV30 and TRBJ1-1, with 8 bases aligning to TRBD1. CDR3 size: 18 residues. The V gene end was trimmed by 5 bases and the J gene end by 5 bases; junction bases not matched to a gene: 22. Germline loops: CDR1 GTSNPN, CDR2 SVGIG (reference sequence). CDR3 protein: CAWQLTPGQAFLRTEAFF. The CDR3 bases are TGTGCCTGGCAACTTACTCCGGGACAGGCCTTTCTAAGGACTGAAGCTTTCTTT.

This rearrangement joins TRBV20-1 to TRBJ2-3; D is tentatively TRBD1 or TRBD2 (5 bases each). Germline assignment: CDR1 DFQATT and CDR2 SNEGSKA (reference sequence). CDR3 length equals 15 residues. V lost 3 bases and J 2 bases, leaving 15 bases between the germline ends. In nucleotides, the CDR3 is TGCAGTGCTAGTGACCCGGGGCAGATCACAGATACGCAGTATTTT. Its translation is CSASDPGQITDTQYF.

This chain connects TRBV6-5 to TRBJ1-1; no clear D. The CDR3 is made up of 14 amino acids. Germline lookup yields CDR1 MNHEY and CDR2 SVGAGI. V gave up 5 bases and J gave up 5 bases, with 15 bases separating them. The chain's CDR3 is CASSLSETGTEAFF. The CDR3 DNA sequence: TGTGCCAGCAGTCTTAGTGAGACCGGGACTGAAGCTTTCTTT.

V and J are TRBV19 and TRBJ2-3, with D hard to call. This CDR3 is 14 amino acids long. CDR1 is LNHDA, CDR2 SQIVND, per germline (reference sequence). V shed 5 bases and J shed 5 bases, with 14 bases lying between them. The CDR3 spells CASSPSTSRDTQYF. CDR3 nucleotide sequence: TGTGCCAGTAGTCCATCGACATCCAGAGATACGCAGTATTTT.

The V gene is TRBV19, the J gene TRBJ2-2, with TRBD1 identical over 10 bases. V lost 4 bases to trimming and J lost 2 bases; unmatched junction nucleotides: 10. Germline V gives CDR1 LNHDA, CDR2 SQIVND (reference sequence). The CDR3 covers 18 residues. Written as DNA, the CDR3 is TGTGCCAGTAGTACCTCGTATGGGACAGGGGTTAACACCGGGGAGCTGTTTTTT. Translation: CASSTSYGTGVNTGELFF.

The chain links TRBV4-1 to TRBJ2-4; tentatively, D is TRBD1 (5 bases). V was shortened by 10 bases and J by 0 bases, with 13 bases between the two germline ends. CDR1 is MGHRA, CDR2 YSYEKL, per germline. The CDR3 contains 14 residues. Here the CDR3 reads CATPGYPAKNIQYF. CDR3 DNA sequence: TGCGCCACCCCAGGGTATCCAGCCAAAAACATTCAGTACTTC.

The chain employs TRBV29-1 and TRBJ2-3; no firm D call. Germline V gene lookup returns CDR1 SQVTM and CDR2 ANQGSEA. The CDR3 extends over 13 amino acids. V dropped 1 base and J dropped 8 bases, with 13 bases sitting between them. The CDR3 spells CSVEGPGQSTQYF. Written as DNA, the CDR3 is TGCAGCGTTGAAGGACCGGGCCAAAGTACGCAGTATTTT.